The 16 T cell receptor beta chains below come from one sample, sequenced in a study of blood T cell repertoires in COVID-19. TCRdb's copy holds only in-frame clones and misses some; the assay was immunoSEQ multiplex PCR. The sample holds under 250,000 clones, less than 90% seen once. The sequenced sample was peripheral blood. The receptors stem from a woman aged 55-69 years who had recovered from COVID-19.

The chain links TRBV7-2 to TRBJ2-7; 7 nucleotides agree with TRBD2. Germline values: CDR1 SGHTA, CDR2 FQGNSA. The CDR3 is 15 residues long. Trimming removed 1 base from V and 2 bases from J; junction bases left unmatched: 5. The CDR3 protein is CASSLGGGNTYEQYF. The CDR3 region has the DNA TGTGCCAGCAGCTTAGGCGGGGGAAACACCTACGAGCAGTACTTC.

This chain uses TRBV4-1 with TRBJ1-3; 7 bases are a match to TRBD1. The CDR3 loop spans 16 amino acids. The germline V gene has CDR1 MGHRA and CDR2 YSYEKL. V trimming: 1 base; J trimming: 4 bases; junction bases outside the gene matches: 7. In nucleotides, the CDR3 is TGCGCCAGCAGCCAAGGTTACGCAGGGGGGGGAAACACCATATATTTT. Amino acid sequence: CASSQGYAGGGNTIYF.

V usage is TRBV2 and J usage is TRBJ1-2; no definite D call. V lost 5 bases and J 8 bases, leaving 15 bases between the germline ends. The CDR3 is made up of 13 amino acids. Looked up from germline, CDR1 is SNHLY and CDR2 is FYNNEI. In DNA, the CDR3 is TGTGCCAGCAGTCGTGACACCCAGGCGGGCTACACCTTC. It codes for CASSRDTQAGYTF.

The rearrangement uses TRBV3-1 (or the pseudogene TRBV3-2) and TRBJ2-1, with 9 bases matching TRBD2. V lost 1 base to trimming and J lost 8 bases; unmatched junction nucleotides: 9. The V gene's germline CDR1 is LGHDT and CDR2 YNNKEL (reference sequence). This CDR3 comprises 16 residues. DNA of the CDR3: TGTGCCAGCAGCCAAGGAGGGCGGGGGGGCCTGGATGAGCAGTTCTTC. Its translation is CASSQGGRGGLDEQFF.

This clone was seen a handful of times. The rearrangement joins TRBV6-2 or TRBV6-3 to TRBJ1-2; D is undetermined. Germline loops: CDR1 MNHEY, CDR2 SVGEGT. With 5 bases removed from V and 7 bases from J, the gap between germline ends came to 8 bases. The CDR3 loop spans 11 amino acids. Here the CDR3 reads CASSHGVGYTF. The CDR3 DNA sequence: TGTGCCAGCAGTCACGGGGTTGGCTACACCTTC.

A remark on this clone: Distinct nucleotide sequences in the sample also encode this CDR3. The gene calls are TRBV2 and TRBJ1-2; D perhaps matches TRBD1 (5 bases). Looked up from germline, CDR1 is SNHLY and CDR2 is FYNNEI. Trimming pared 6 bases from V and 4 bases from J, leaving 9 bases between. The CDR3 runs 12 residues. In DNA, the CDR3 is TGTGCCAGCAGCCGGGACTCCTATGGCTACACCTTC. This gives the protein CASSRDSYGYTF.

The V gene is TRBV6-5, the J gene TRBJ1-5, with D unclear. The CDR3 is 15 residues long. The germline CDR1 and CDR2 sequences are MNHEY and SVGAGI. V lost 10 bases and J lost 2, with 18 bases in between. The CDR3 DNA is TGTGCCATCGTGCGGTATCCTGCAGGCAATCAGCCCCAGCATTTT. Its translation is CAIVRYPAGNQPQHF.

This chain links TRBV9 with TRBJ1-2; 7 positions agree with TRBD1. V lost 0 bases and J lost 8; bases outside the gene matches: 4. Per germline, CDR1 SGDLS and CDR2 YYNGEE. CDR3 length: 13 amino acids. CDR3 nucleotides: TGTGCCAGCAGCGTAGAACAGGGGAGAGGCTACACCTTC. Translated: CASSVEQGRGYTF.

V is TRBV11-2 and J is TRBJ1-1; 8 bases are a match to TRBD1. This CDR3 is built from 14 residues. The V segment lost 4 bases and the J segment 4 bases; nucleotides outside the gene matches: 5. The germline V gene encodes CDR1 SGHAT and CDR2 FQNNGV. The CDR3 nucleotides are TGTGCCAGCAGCTCACAGGGGGGAACCACTGAAGCTTTCTTT. This gives the protein CASSSQGGTTEAFF.

This chain links TRBV29-1 with TRBJ1-2; 7 bases fit TRBD1. Germline lookup yields CDR1 SQVTM and CDR2 ANQGSEA. Losses at the gene ends were 4 bases for V and 4 bases for J; bases not matched to a gene: 9. The CDR3 length is 14 residues. CDR3 sequence (DNA): TGCAGCGTTGGACAGGGATCCTTTAGCTATGGCTACACCTTC. This encodes CSVGQGSFSYGYTF.

The rearrangement links TRBV18 to TRBJ2-1; 11 bases are a match to TRBD2. This CDR3 has 15 residues. V lost 3 bases and J lost 5; bases outside the gene matches: 3. CDR1 is KGHSH, CDR2 LQKENI, per germline. In DNA, the CDR3 is TGTGCCAGCTCACCTAGCGGGGGGGCCCACAATGAGCAGTTCTTC. It encodes CASSPSGGAHNEQFF.

The chain couples TRBV9 to TRBJ2-1; unclear D gene. Trimming left V 2 bases short and J 6 bases short, with 12 bases between. The CDR3 totals 14 residues. Germline V gene sequence: CDR1 SGDLS, CDR2 YYNGEE. The CDR3 sequence: CASSVGRSSNEQFF. CDR3 nucleotides: TGTGCCAGCAGCGTTGGCAGGTCATCCAATGAGCAGTTCTTC. The full variable domain, with the rest looked up from reference TRBV9 and TRBJ2-1, is DSGVTQTPKHLITATGQRVTLRCSPRSGDLSVYWYQQSLDQGLQFLIQYYNGEERAKGNILERFSAQQFPDLHSELNLSSLELGDSALYFCASSVGRSSNEQFFGPGTRLTVL.

This clone was detected ten times or more. The V gene is TRBV10-3, the J gene TRBJ2-2; D gene unclear. Germline-derived CDR1 and CDR2 are ENHRY and SYGVKD. V was clipped by 6 bases and J by 4 bases, with 9 bases between them. The CDR3 is 13 residues long. The DNA for the CDR3 is TGTGCCATCAGGTTCGAGAGCACCGGGGAGCTGTTTTTT. It is translated as CAIRFESTGELFF.

The chain joins TRBV5-1 to TRBJ2-3; possibly TRBD2 for D (6 bases). Germline V gene lookup returns CDR1 SGHRS and CDR2 YFSETQ. V lost 2 bases, J lost 9 bases, and 22 bases lay in between. The CDR3 runs 16 residues. The CDR3 spells CASSFGGVSLGDTQYF. The DNA of the CDR3 is TGCGCCAGCAGCTTTGGAGGGGTCTCCCTGGGGGACACGCAGTATTTT.

About this clone: It may be a read error: a sequence one base away is much more abundant. J is TRBJ1-1 and V is TRBV6-6; tentative D call: TRBD1 (5 bases). Per germline, CDR1 MNHNY and CDR2 SVGAGI (reference sequence). The CDR3 covers 13 residues. Trimming removed 6 bases at V and 1 base at J, with 9 bases between. CDR3 nucleotide sequence: TGTGCCAGCAGCCGTACAGGGAACACTGAAGCTTTCTTT. As protein: CASSRTGNTEAFF.

A few counts support this clone. Other DNA sequences in this sample translate to the same CDR3. The V gene is TRBV5-1, the J gene TRBJ2-3; 16 nucleotides line up with TRBD2. CDR1 and CDR2 from the germline V gene are SGHRS and YFSETQ. The CDR3 spans 16 residues. The V and J ends lost 3 bases and 4 bases, in that order; junction bases with no gene match: 2. CDR3 in amino acids: CASSSGTSGGADTQYF. Here the CDR3 DNA reads TGCGCCAGCAGCTCCGGGACTAGCGGGGGGGCAGATACGCAGTATTTT.